This T cell receptor (beta chain) was obtained from a study of shared T cell receptors in the human thymus. Germline V gene data show CDR1 as SGDLS and CDR2 as YYNGEE. V lost 3 bases and J 5 bases, leaving 15 bases between the germline ends. The CDR3 has 15 residues. TCRdb's table, derived via immunoSEQ multiplex PCR, lists solely in-frame clones and lacks some. The sample holds approximately 760,000 clones, roughly 88% seen once. The same data also contributed to another study, on human thymus T cells. That study adds: Repertoires from thymus and blood appeared to show biased V and J gene usage.

The origin of this receptor is a girl in the first two years of life with a congenital heart defect. The chain is built from TRBV9 and TRBJ2-1; the D is unclear. Material for sequencing was thymocytes. CDR3 DNA sequence: TGTGCCAGCAGCGCACTTCTCACCTCTAACAATGAGCAGTTCTTC. Its translation is CASSALLTSNNEQFF.